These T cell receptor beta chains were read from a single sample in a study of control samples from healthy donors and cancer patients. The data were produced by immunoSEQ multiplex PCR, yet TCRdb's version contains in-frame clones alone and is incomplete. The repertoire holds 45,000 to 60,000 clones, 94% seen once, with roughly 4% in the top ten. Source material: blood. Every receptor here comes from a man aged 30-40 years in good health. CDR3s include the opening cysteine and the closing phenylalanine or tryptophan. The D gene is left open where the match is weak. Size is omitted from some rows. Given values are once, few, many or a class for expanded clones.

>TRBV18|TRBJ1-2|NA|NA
CASSLGGLRIYGYTF
TGTGCCAGCTCACTAGGAGGACTTCGGATCTATGGCTACACCTTC
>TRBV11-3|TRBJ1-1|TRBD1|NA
CASSTGGMNTEAFF
TGTGCCAGCAGCACAGGGGGCATGAACACTGAAGCTTTCTTT
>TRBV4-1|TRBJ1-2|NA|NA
CASSHPGQRESLPGYTF
TGCGCCAGCAGCCACCCTGGACAACGGGAGTCGCTTCCTGGCTACACCTTC
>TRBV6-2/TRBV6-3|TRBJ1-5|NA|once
CASSTGTSNQPQHF
TGTGCCAGCAGTACCGGGACTAGCAATCAGCCCCAGCATTTT
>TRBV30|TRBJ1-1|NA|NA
CAWTAGTNTEAFF
TGTGCCTGGACGGCCGGGACCAACACTGAAGCTTTCTTT
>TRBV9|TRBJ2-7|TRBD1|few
CASSVGQGAYEQYF
TGTGCCAGCAGCGTAGGCCAGGGGGCCTACGAGCAGTACTTC
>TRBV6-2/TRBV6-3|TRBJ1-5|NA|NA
CASSFLGRGNQPQHF
TGTGCCAGCAGTTTCCTCGGCAGGGGCAATCAGCCCCAGCATTTT
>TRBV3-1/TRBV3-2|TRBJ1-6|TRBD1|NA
CASSQAGQGISRSPLHF
TGTGCCAGCAGCCAAGCGGGACAGGGAATTTCTCGGTCACCCCTCCACTTT
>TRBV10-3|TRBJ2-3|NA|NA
CAISGSQEGTDTQYF
TGTGCCATCAGTGGATCCCAGGAGGGCACAGATACGCAGTATTTT
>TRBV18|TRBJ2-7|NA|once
CASSPGREIGQYF
TGTGCCAGCTCACCGGGCAGGGAAATAGGGCAGTACTTC
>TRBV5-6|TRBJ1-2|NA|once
CASSLAREYSGYTF
TGTGCCAGCAGCTTGGCCAGGGAGTACAGTGGCTACACCTTC
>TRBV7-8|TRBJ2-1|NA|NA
CASSLYGSSYNEQFF
TGTGCCAGCAGCTTATACGGGAGCTCCTACAATGAGCAGTTCTTC
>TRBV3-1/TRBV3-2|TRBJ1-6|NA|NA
CASSPGGSYNSPLHF
TGTGCCAGCAGCCCGGGGGGCTCCTATAATTCACCCCTCCACTTT
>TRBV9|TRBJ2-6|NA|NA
CASSVAVSGANVLTF
TGTGCCAGCAGCGTAGCTGTTTCTGGGGCCAACGTCCTGACTTTC
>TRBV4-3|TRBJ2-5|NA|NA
CASSQDRRAGAETQYF
TGCGCCAGCAGCCAAGATCGCCGGGCAGGGGCAGAGACCCAGTACTTC
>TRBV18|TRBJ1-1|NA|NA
CASSPPGRVNTEAFF
TGTGCCAGCTCACCACCGGGACGGGTGAACACTGAAGCTTTCTTT
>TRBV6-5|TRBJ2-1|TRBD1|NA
CASSPGGSTYNEQFF
TGTGCCAGCAGCCCAGGGGGCTCTACCTACAATGAGCAGTTCTTC
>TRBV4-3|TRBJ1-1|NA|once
CASSRNPVLNTEAFF
TGCGCCAGCAGCCGAAATCCGGTGCTGAACACTGAAGCTTTCTTT
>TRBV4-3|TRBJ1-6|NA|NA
CASSQPAESRDSPLHF
TGCGCCAGCAGCCAACCGGCCGAGAGCCGCGATTCACCCCTCCACTTT
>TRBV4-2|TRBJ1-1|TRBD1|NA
CASSQEDRGEAFF
TGTGCCAGCAGCCAAGAAGACAGGGGGGAAGCTTTCTTT
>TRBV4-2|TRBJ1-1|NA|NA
CASSQDDGGTEAFF
TGTGCCAGCAGCCAAGACGACGGGGGGACTGAAGCTTTCTTT
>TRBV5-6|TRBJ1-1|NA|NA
CASSLGGFMNTEAFF
TGTGCCAGCAGCTTGGGCGGATTTATGAACACTGAAGCTTTCTTT
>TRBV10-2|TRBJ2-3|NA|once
CASSQDSPARGTQYF
TGCGCCAGCAGCCAGGATTCCCCTGCCCGGGGGACGCAGTATTTT
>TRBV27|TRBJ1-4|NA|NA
CASSLWSPSNEKLFF
TGTGCCAGCAGTTTATGGTCGCCGTCTAATGAAAAACTGTTTTTT
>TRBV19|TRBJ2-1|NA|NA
CASIARQGSYNEQFF
TGTGCCAGTATCGCTAGGCAGGGGTCCTACAATGAGCAGTTCTTC
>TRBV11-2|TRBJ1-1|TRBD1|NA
CASSTGTGNSLNTEAFF
TGTGCCAGCAGCACGGGGACAGGGAATTCCTTGAACACTGAAGCTTTCTTT
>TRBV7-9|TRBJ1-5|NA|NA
CASSLGEGPANQHF
TGTGCCAGCAGCTTAGGAGAGGGCCCGGCAAACCAGCATTTT
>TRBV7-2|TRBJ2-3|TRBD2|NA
CASSLVSGLTPSTDTQYF
TGTGCCAGCAGCTTAGTTAGCGGGCTAACACCTAGCACAGATACGCAGTATTTT
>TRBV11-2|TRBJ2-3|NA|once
CASSSADLYTQYF
TGTGCCAGCAGCTCCGCCGATTTGTATACGCAGTATTTT
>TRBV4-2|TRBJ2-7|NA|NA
CASSPLSGNYEQYF
TGTGCCAGCAGCCCCCTAAGTGGGAACTACGAGCAGTACTTC
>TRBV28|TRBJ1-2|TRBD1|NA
CASSSPGQGQGGGYTF
TGTGCCAGCAGCTCACCCGGACAGGGACAGGGGGGAGGCTACACCTTC
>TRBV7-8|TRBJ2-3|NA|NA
CASSSVATSTDTQYF
TGTGCCAGCAGCTCAGTAGCGACTAGCACAGATACGCAGTATTTT
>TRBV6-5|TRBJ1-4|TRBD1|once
CASSYLGQNEKLFF
TGTGCCAGCAGTTACTTGGGACAGAATGAAAAACTGTTTTTT
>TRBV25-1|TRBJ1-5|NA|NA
CASSSGRFSNQPQHF
TGTGCCAGCAGCTCAGGGAGATTTAGCAATCAGCCCCAGCATTTT
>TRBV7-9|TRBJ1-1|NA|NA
CASSYSDRMNTEAFF
TGTGCCAGCAGCTACTCGGACAGAATGAACACTGAAGCTTTCTTT
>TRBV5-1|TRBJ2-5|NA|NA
CASSLGLGRTVRETQYF
TGCGCCAGCAGCTTGGGCCTTGGCAGGACAGTGCGAGAGACCCAGTACTTC
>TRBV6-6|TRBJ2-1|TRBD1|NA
CASSDQGAGMNEQFF
TGTGCCAGCAGTGATCAGGGGGCAGGTATGAATGAGCAGTTCTTC
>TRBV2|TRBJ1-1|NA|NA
CASSEAARGPTEAFF
TGTGCCAGCAGTGAAGCCGCTAGGGGCCCCACTGAAGCTTTCTTT
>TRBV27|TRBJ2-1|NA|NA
CASSLSRELSYNEQFF
TGTGCCAGCAGTTTGAGTCGGGAGCTCTCCTACAATGAGCAGTTCTTC
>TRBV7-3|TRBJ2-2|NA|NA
CASSLRGRGTGELFF
TGTGCCAGCAGCTTAAGAGGGAGAGGCACCGGGGAGCTGTTTTTT
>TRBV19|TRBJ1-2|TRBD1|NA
CASTAGQGALSYTF
TGTGCCAGTACCGCTGGACAGGGGGCGCTTAGCTACACCTTC
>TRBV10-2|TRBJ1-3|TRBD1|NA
CASMGTGGFGNTIYF
TGCGCCAGCATGGGGACAGGGGGTTTTGGAAACACCATATATTTT
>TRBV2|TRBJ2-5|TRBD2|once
CASSWRLAGGETQYF
TGTGCCAGCTCCTGGAGGCTAGCGGGAGGAGAGACCCAGTACTTC